Only one count was recorded for the clone carrying this TCR beta chain. A J-beta primer mix and a sample-barcoded 5' primer were used in a second PCR of roughly 6 to 12 cycles. TCRdb analysed the 5' RACE reads with MiXCR anew, one entry per CDR3 protein. Of 1.5 million to 1.9 million distinct CDR3 sequences listed, approximately 43% were seen once; the top ten hold under 5%. From germline, CDR1 is DFQATT and CDR2 SNEGSKA (reference sequence). J gave up 1 base and V 0 bases, and 3 bases lay outside the gene matches. CDR3 size: 15 residues. These data originate in a study of blood T cells in healthy people across ages.

The source of this sequence is a woman aged 18-29 years in good health. Sequencing was carried out using blood. V usage is TRBV20-1 and J usage is TRBJ2-5; 9 positions match TRBD1. The CDR3 protein is CSARDRTGVQETQYF. The CDR3 region has the DNA TGCAGTGCTAGAGATCGGACAGGGGTCCAAGAGACCCAGTACTTC.